This TCR beta chain was recovered during a study of a mutant IDH1 vaccine in newly diagnosed glioma. Looking at the study overall: Antecedent treatment encompassed radiotherapy, temozolomide, or their combination; the majority received both. Week 35 was assigned to visit V12, and week 47 was assigned to visit V13.

This clone was counted between two and nine times. No antigen is known for it. The sample's time point: week 47, end of study. Vaccine doses each comprised 300 ug of mutant IDH1 20-mer peptide, with topical imiquimod. There are 13 residues in the CDR3. V lost 10 bases and J lost 4, with 16 bases in between. The germline V gene has CDR1 MDHEN and CDR2 SYDVKM. Regarding the study as a whole: There were vaccine-induced immune responses in around 94% of the patients.

Clones were read by immunoSEQ multiplex PCR, and TCRdb kept only the in-frame ones, dropping some. The sample contains about 13,000 clones, roughly 72% of which appear only once. Sequenced material: PBMCs, taken from a glioma patient whose treatment included an IDH1 peptide vaccine. The chain joins TRBV28 to TRBJ1-1; no clear D gene. This TCR was sampled from a woman aged 40 to 50 with glioma. As DNA, the CDR3 is TGTGCCACCACTCCTGATGAGGGCACTGAAGCTTTCTTT. It yields the protein CATTPDEGTEAFF.